This TCR beta chain was sequenced in a study of blood T cell repertoires in COVID-19. From germline, CDR1 is LNHDA and CDR2 SQIVND (reference sequence). The CDR3 runs 13 residues. J was trimmed by 9 bases and V by 6 bases; bases with no gene match: 10. The data were produced by immunoSEQ multiplex PCR, yet TCRdb's version contains in-frame clones alone and is incomplete. The sample lists hundreds of thousands of clones, about 90% seen once, with about 2.2% in the top ten. Specimen: peripheral blood. The receptor was derived from a woman aged 50 to 60 who had recovered from COVID-19. This chain connects TRBV19 to TRBJ2-5, with 7 bases lining up with TRBD1. Here the CDR3 reads CASSGDRGHAQYF. The CDR3, as DNA: TGTGCCAGTAGCGGGGACAGAGGTCATGCCCAGTACTTC.